These 25 T cell receptor beta chains were all obtained from the same sample, sequenced in a study of T cell responses to AZD1222 COVID-19 vaccine. Method: immunoSEQ multiplex PCR; TCRdb's copy keeps in-frame clones and lacks some. The table records about 180,000 clones, 85% to 90% of them present only once. Source: peripheral blood, taken 28 days after the second dose of the MenACWY control vaccine. Every receptor here comes from an adult who received the MenACWY meningococcal vaccine as a control.

The chain employs TRBV19 and TRBJ1-2; 7 bases align to TRBD1. Trimming at V came to 8 bases and at J to 7 bases, leaving 7 bases not matched to a gene. The germline CDR1 and CDR2 sequences are LNHDA and SQIVND (reference sequence). This CDR3 has 12 residues. The CDR3 reads CASFDRDRGYTF. The DNA for the CDR3 is TGTGCCAGTTTTGACAGGGATCGTGGCTACACCTTC.

The rearrangement joins TRBV10-3 to TRBJ2-3; unclear D gene. With 4 bases removed from V and 1 base from J, the gap between germline ends came to 9 bases. In germline, CDR1 is ENHRY, CDR2 SYGVKD. CDR3 length equals 14 residues. Here the CDR3 DNA reads TGTGCCATCAGTGGGCCAGGACGCACAGATACGCAGTATTTT. Protein product: CAISGPGRTDTQYF.

In its sample, this clone was seen a few times. CDR3 coding DNA: TGTGCCAGCTACCCTGGGACAGGGTTTCAGCCCCAGCATTTT. Translated, it gives CASYPGTGFQPQHF. The gene calls are TRBV19 and TRBJ1-5; 9 bases are shared with TRBD1. The ends lost 9 bases at V and 6 bases at J; junction bases unmatched: 9. Germline values: CDR1 LNHDA, CDR2 SQIVND (reference sequence). This CDR3 contains 14 residues. The entire variable domain, with the rest obtained from reference TRBV19 and TRBJ1-5, is as follows: DGGITQSPKYLFRKEGQNVTLSCEQNLNHDAMYWYRQDPGQGLRLIYYSQIVNDFQKGDIAEGYSVSREKKESFPLTVTSAQKNPTAFYLCASYPGTGFQPQHFGDGTRLSIL.

J is TRBJ2-2 and V is TRBV7-3, with a weak D call TRBD2 (5 bases). Germline V gene lookup returns CDR1 SGHTA and CDR2 FQGTGA. The CDR3 is 16 residues long. Trimming took 1 base from V and 0 from J, leaving 9 bases between them. The chain's CDR3 is CASSLKGRANTGELFF. CDR3 DNA: TGTGCCAGCAGCTTAAAAGGGCGGGCGAACACCGGGGAGCTGTTTTTT.

The rearrangement joins TRBV29-1 to TRBJ2-5, with a tentative D call TRBD1 (6 bases). CDR3 length equals 15 residues. The V end was cut by 7 bases, the J end by 7 bases, with 25 bases between. Germline V gene data show CDR1 as SQVTM and CDR2 as ANQGSEA. CDR3 DNA sequence: TGCAGCGCAGACTTTAGGACAGCCGCGCCGGGGACCCAGTACTTC. Translation gives CSADFRTAAPGTQYF.

V and J are TRBV5-1 and TRBJ1-1; perhaps TRBD1 as D (6 bases). V lost 4 bases, J lost 0 bases, and 10 bases lay in between. From germline, CDR1 is SGHRS and CDR2 YFSETQ. This CDR3 is 14 amino acids long. For the CDR3, the DNA is TGCGCCAGCAGCCAAGGGGGTCTGAACACTGAAGCTTTCTTT. Protein sequence: CASSQGGLNTEAFF.

The chain links TRBV6-5 to TRBJ2-5, with 8 bases matching TRBD1. CDR3 length equals 14 residues. The V gene's germline CDR1 is MNHEY and CDR2 SVGAGI. Trimming took 6 bases from V and 5 from J; bases not matched to a gene: 8. The DNA for the CDR3 is TGTGCCAGCAGCCGGACAGGGAATGGTGAGACCCAGTACTTC. Protein product: CASSRTGNGETQYF.

V and J are TRBV6-5 and TRBJ2-2, with a possible D match to TRBD2 (5 bases). Trimming left V 6 bases short and J 7 bases short, with 18 bases between. Germline loops: CDR1 MNHEY, CDR2 SVGAGI. This CDR3 is built from 15 residues. CDR3 in DNA: TGTGCCAGCAGGGGCAGCGGAGCTCTCGGCGGGGAGCTGTTTTTT. Residues: CASRGSGALGGELFF.

V is TRBV6-5 and J is TRBJ1-6, with D perhaps TRBD1 (6 bases). Trimming took off 6 bases at V and 3 bases at J, with 9 bases between the two ends. Germline V gene lookup returns CDR1 MNHEY and CDR2 SVGAGI. The CDR3 consists of 14 residues. For the CDR3, the DNA is TGTGCCAGCAGGGACAGATTCTATAATTCACCCCTCCACTTT. Encoded protein: CASRDRFYNSPLHF.

This sequence joins TRBV5-1 and TRBJ2-7; D is ambiguous. The CDR3 has 12 residues. The germline gives CDR1 SGHRS, CDR2 YFSETQ. The V and J ends lost 1 base and 2 bases respectively, with 4 bases between them. In DNA form, the CDR3 reads TGCGCCAGCAGCTTGATCCCCTACGAGCAGTACTTC. It is translated as CASSLIPYEQYF.

The genes are TRBV7-2 and TRBJ2-3, with a tentative D call TRBD2 (6 bases). This CDR3 region has 16 residues. CDR1 and CDR2 from the germline V gene are SGHTA and FQGNSA. V lost 4 bases to trimming and J lost 2 bases, with 16 bases between them. The CDR3: CASSSWGVSDTDTQYF. The DNA for the CDR3 is TGTGCCAGCAGCTCTTGGGGGGTTTCGGACACAGATACGCAGTATTTT.

The V gene is TRBV4-2, the J gene TRBJ1-4; TRBD1 might be the D (5 bases). V was shortened by 4 bases and J by 0 bases, with 18 bases between the two germline ends. This CDR3 is 18 amino acids long. CDR1 is LGHNA and CDR2 is YNFKEQ in the germline V gene. The CDR3 nucleotides are TGTGCCAGCAGCCCTTCCGGGGGTGGGATTGCAACTAATGAAAAACTGTTTTTT. It encodes CASSPSGGGIATNEKLFF.

The chain has TRBV5-4 and TRBJ2-2; TRBD2 matches at 11 bases. V trimming: 5 bases; J trimming: 8 bases; junction bases outside the gene matches: 14. This CDR3 is 17 amino acids long. CDR1 is SGHNT, CDR2 YYREEE, per germline (reference sequence). CDR3 protein: CASSLGLAEAKGGELFF. The CDR3 DNA reads as TGTGCCAGCAGTCTGGGACTAGCGGAAGCAAAAGGTGGGGAGCTGTTTTTT. The full variable domain, rest sourced from reference TRBV5-4 and TRBJ2-2, is ETGVTQSPTHLIKTRGQQVTLRCSSQSGHNTVSWYQQALGQGPQFIFQYYREEENGRGNFPPRFSGLQFPNYSSELNVNALELDDSALYLCASSLGLAEAKGGELFFGEGSRLTVL.

The CDR3 DNA sequence: TGTGCCAGTAGTGTGTATGGGGAGGATCAGCCCCAGCATTTT. Translation gives CASSVYGEDQPQHF. V is TRBV19 and J is TRBJ1-5; D not resolved. Germline V gene data show CDR1 as LNHDA and CDR2 as SQIVND (reference sequence). This CDR3 comprises 14 residues. V shed 5 bases and J shed 5 bases, with 13 bases lying between them.

The CDR3 region has the DNA TGTGCCAGCAGCCAAGGGGGACAGGGTGGGAACTATGGCTACACCTTC. It translates to CASSQGGQGGNYGYTF. V is TRBV28 and J is TRBJ1-2, with 9 bases fitting TRBD1. The germline V gene has CDR1 MDHEN and CDR2 SYDVKM. J lost 2 bases, V lost 6 bases, and 10 bases had no gene match. This CDR3 region has 16 residues.

V and J are TRBV18 and TRBJ2-7; D gene uncertain. Trimming stripped 2 bases from V and 2 bases from J, with 13 bases between. In germline, CDR1 is KGHSH, CDR2 LQKENI. This CDR3 region has 15 residues. CDR3 sequence reads: CASSPTRPPAYEQYF. CDR3 in DNA: TGTGCCAGCTCACCAACACGGCCCCCAGCCTACGAGCAGTACTTC.

The chain has TRBV6-6 and TRBJ1-3; D is uncertain. Trimming took 7 bases from V and 4 from J, leaving 11 bases between them. This CDR3 is 13 amino acids long. Looked up from germline, CDR1 is MNHNY and CDR2 is SVGAGI (reference sequence). The CDR3 protein is CASIINLGNTIYF. DNA for the CDR3: TGTGCCAGCATTATAAACCTGGGAAACACCATATATTTT.

The CDR3 reads CASRVPTGDQGYTF. Here the CDR3 DNA reads TGTGCCAGCAGAGTCCCGACAGGGGACCAAGGCTACACCTTC. The chain recombines TRBV2 with TRBJ1-2; 8 bases are a match to TRBD1. This CDR3 contains 14 residues. Germline CDR1 SNHLY, CDR2 FYNNEI. The J segment lost 8 bases and the V segment lost 6 bases, leaving 11 bases of the junction unmatched.

In its sample, this clone was seen once. CDR3 bases: TGTGCCAGCAGGAGCTCCTACAATGAGCAGTTCTTC. It encodes CASRSSYNEQFF. The rearrangement uses TRBV11-2 and TRBJ2-1; the D is unclear. Germline values: CDR1 SGHAT, CDR2 FQNNGV. CDR3 length equals 12 residues. Trimming took off 6 bases at V and 0 bases at J, with 3 bases between the two ends.

This clone showed up just a few times. The genes are TRBV7-9 and TRBJ2-7; the D gene is possibly TRBD2 (5 bases). This CDR3 has 13 residues. Trimming stripped 5 bases from V and 5 bases from J, with 13 bases between. Germline V gene lookup returns CDR1 SEHNR and CDR2 FQNEAQ (reference sequence). The CDR3 sequence is CASSPPSGDEQYF. The CDR3 region has the DNA TGTGCCAGCAGCCCTCCGAGCGGTGACGAGCAGTACTTC. The variable domain in full, with the rest retrieved from reference TRBV7-9 and TRBJ2-7, is DTGVSQNPRHKITKRGQNVTFRCDPISEHNRLYWYRQTLGQGPEFLTYFQNEAQLEKSRLLSDRFSAERPKGSFSTLEIQRTEQGDSAMYLCASSPPSGDEQYFGPGTRLTVT.

This clone was found once. V usage is TRBV10-2 and J usage is TRBJ2-7; 9 nucleotides agree with TRBD1. This CDR3 spans 15 amino acids. The trim removed 6 bases at V and 2 bases at J, leaving 8 bases unmatched. Germline V gene sequence: CDR1 WSHSY, CDR2 SAAADI. The CDR3 DNA sequence: TGCGCCAGCAGCGGTACCGGGACAGGGACCTACGAGCAGTACTTC. Translating gives CASSGTGTGTYEQYF.

This chain joins TRBV10-1 and TRBJ1-1; possibly TRBD1 for D (5 bases). Germline V gene sequence: CDR1 WNHNN, CDR2 SYGVQD (reference sequence). V lost 3 bases to trimming and J lost 7 bases, with 12 bases between them. This CDR3 is 13 amino acids long. CDR3 nucleotides: TGCGCCAGCAGTGAAGGGGTGGGGATTGAAGCTTTCTTT. This encodes CASSEGVGIEAFF.

This rearrangement joins TRBV5-1 to TRBJ1-1; TRBD1 might be the D (5 bases). The CDR3 is made up of 14 amino acids. CDR1 and CDR2 (germline): SGHRS, YFSETQ. V was clipped by 4 bases and J by 1 base, with 11 bases between them. The CDR3 sequence: CASSLGLTNTEAFF. The CDR3 DNA sequence: TGCGCCAGCAGCCTGGGACTGACGAACACTGAAGCTTTCTTT.

The V and J genes are TRBV7-9 and TRBJ1-4; 8 bases are a match to TRBD1. The V gene end was trimmed by 5 bases and the J gene end by 7 bases; junction bases not matched to a gene: 9. The CDR3 covers 15 residues. The V gene's germline CDR1 is SEHNR and CDR2 FQNEAQ (reference sequence). The CDR3 region has the DNA TGTGCCAGCAGCCCCCCGACAGGGGTGTTTGAAAAACTGTTTTTT. It translates to CASSPPTGVFEKLFF.

CDR3 sequence (DNA): TGTGCCAGTAGGGGATGGGACACTGAAGCTTTCTTT. Protein product: CASRGWDTEAFF. The genes are TRBV19 and TRBJ1-1; no firm D call. V was cut by 6 bases and J by 3 bases, with 8 bases left in between. Germline V CDR1 and CDR2: LNHDA, SQIVND (reference sequence). This CDR3 has 12 amino acids.